This TCR beta chain was sequenced during a study of T cell changes during pregnancy in multiple sclerosis. The germline V gene has CDR1 ENHRY and CDR2 SYGVKD. This CDR3 region has 14 residues. After removal of 6 bases from V and 4 bases from J, the junction contained 6 bases not matched to a gene. The protocol was immunoSEQ multiplex PCR, while the TCRdb copy is restricted to in-frame clones and leaves out a portion. The sample contains 45,000 to 50,000 clones, 92% of which appear only once. This receptor was taken from a female donor in good health, enrolled as a control in a pregnancy study. The chain links TRBV10-3 to TRBJ1-3; TRBD1 matches at 7 bases. The sample in question was CD4+ T cells from peripheral blood mononuclear cells, obtained in the second trimester of pregnancy. CDR3 nucleotide sequence: TGTGCCATCAGGGATGACAGGGTCGGAAACACCATATATTTT. Translation: CAIRDDRVGNTIYF.